The rows below give T cell receptor beta chains drawn from one sample of a study of blood T cell repertoires in COVID-19. The protocol was immunoSEQ multiplex PCR, while the TCRdb copy is restricted to in-frame clones and leaves out a portion. The sample holds some 300,000 clones; just under 90% are singletons and the top ten take roughly 2.8%. The specimen was PBMCs or T cells enriched from blood (not recorded which). These receptors all come from a woman in her forties or fifties who had been exposed to COVID-19. Both conserved end residues are part of each CDR3. A D gene is named only where the DNA matches it firmly. Some rows have no size entry. The others give once, few or many, or a class for an expanded clone.

abundance	len	j_gene	v_gene	d_gene	CDR3aa	CDR3nt
-	14	TRBJ1-6	TRBV28	-	CASSLMTLPGPLHF	TGTGCCAGCAGTTTAATGACCCTCCCGGGACCCCTCCACTTT
once	16	TRBJ1-6	TRBV4-1	TRBD1	CASSLNSPGQSGPLHF	TGCGCCAGCAGCCTCAACTCTCCGGGACAGAGCGGACCCCTCCACTTT
-	14	TRBJ1-5	TRBV28	TRBD1	CASGQGAGGQPQHF	TGTGCCAGCGGGCAGGGGGCGGGGGGGCAGCCCCAGCATTTT
-	14	TRBJ2-2	TRBV19	TRBD1	CASSVRDRAGELFF	TGTGCCAGTAGTGTCCGGGACAGGGCCGGGGAGCTGTTTTTT
-	12	TRBJ2-1	TRBV2	TRBD2	CASSSAGTSYLF	TGTGCCAGCAGTTCCGCCGGGACTAGTTACCTCTTC
-	14	TRBJ2-5	TRBV7-9	TRBD2	CASIPGLAMETQYF	TGTGCCAGTATTCCGGGACTAGCGATGGAGACCCAGTACTTC
-	15	TRBJ2-7	TRBV6-5	TRBD1	CASSSEGGTGNEQYF	TGTGCCAGCAGTTCGGAGGGGGGGACAGGGAACGAGCAGTACTTC
-	14	TRBJ2-2	TRBV7-9	-	CASLSGLDTGELFF	TGTGCCAGCCTCAGCGGGTTAGACACCGGGGAGCTGTTTTTT
-	17	TRBJ2-5	TRBV18	TRBD2	CASSKTTSGGAGETQYF	TGTGCCAGCTCAAAGACGACTAGCGGGGGGGCCGGTGAGACCCAGTACTTC
-	17	TRBJ2-3	TRBV5-6	TRBD1	CASSSLSGQGGTDTQYF	TGTGCCAGCAGCTCCCTCTCGGGACAGGGGGGCACAGATACGCAGTATTTT
-	16	TRBJ2-3	TRBV25-1	-	CASSDPQAPYTDTQYF	TGTGCCAGCAGTGACCCCCAGGCACCATACACAGATACGCAGTATTTT
-	15	TRBJ1-4	TRBV2	TRBD1	CASSLTGATNEKLFF	TGTGCCAGCAGCCTGACAGGGGCAACTAATGAAAAACTGTTTTTT
-	13	TRBJ1-5	TRBV3-1/TRBV3-2	-	CASSQDLSGPQHF	TGTGCCAGCAGCCAAGATCTTTCCGGGCCCCAGCATTTT
-	16	TRBJ1-1	TRBV5-4	TRBD1	CASSWGTGVPNTEAFF	TGTGCCAGCAGCTGGGGGACAGGCGTCCCGAACACTGAAGCTTTCTTT
-	15	TRBJ1-2	TRBV10-3	-	CAISEESHTYYGYTF	TGTGCCATCAGTGAGGAATCCCACACCTACTATGGCTACACCTTC
once	15	TRBJ1-4	TRBV4-2	-	CASSQDQGSNEKLFF	TGTGCCAGCAGCCAAGATCAGGGTTCTAATGAAAAACTGTTTTTT
-	13	TRBJ2-3	TRBV11-2	-	CASSPSAPDTQYF	TGTGCCAGCAGCCCGAGCGCGCCAGATACGCAGTATTTT
-	14	TRBJ2-7	TRBV27	-	CASSLSTGIGEQYF	TGTGCCAGCAGTTTATCCACGGGGATCGGCGAGCAGTACTTC
-	17	TRBJ1-5	TRBV28	-	CASSLTSAGGLGQPQHF	TGTGCCAGCAGTTTAACTAGCGCGGGGGGCTTAGGACAGCCCCAGCATTTT
-	12	TRBJ1-2	TRBV3-1/TRBV3-2	-	CASSQLGYGYTF	TGTGCCAGCAGCCAACTCGGCTATGGCTACACCTTC
-	15	TRBJ2-1	TRBV12-5	TRBD1	CASGHRDRESNEQFF	TGTGCTAGTGGACACCGGGACAGGGAAAGCAATGAGCAGTTCTTC
once	15	TRBJ2-7	TRBV11-2	TRBD1	CASSLEGQSRYEQYF	TGTGCCAGCAGCTTAGAGGGACAGTCGCGCTACGAGCAGTACTTC
-	13	TRBJ2-1	TRBV7-7	-	CASSAPGHNEQFF	TGTGCTAGCAGCGCCCCGGGTCACAATGAGCAGTTCTTC
-	15	TRBJ2-1	TRBV29-1	TRBD2	CSVGRVSGGNNEQFF	TGCAGCGTTGGGAGGGTTAGCGGGGGGAACAATGAGCAGTTCTTC
-	13	TRBJ1-2	TRBV5-5	-	CASSRDRSYGYTF	TGTGCCAGCAGCCGAGACAGGAGCTATGGCTACACCTTC
-	11	TRBJ2-7	TRBV20-1	-	CSAQMVHEQYF	TGCAGTGCTCAGATGGTCCACGAGCAGTACTTC
-	15	TRBJ1-4	TRBV7-2	TRBD1	CASSRTGNTNEKLFF	TGTGCCAGCAGCAGGACAGGGAACACTAATGAAAAACTGTTTTTT